This T cell receptor beta chain was sequenced in a study of blood T cell repertoires in COVID-19 (TCRdb year 2020). Context from the whole study: The collaborator samples originated in the United States, Italy and Spain and spanned the acute and convalescent phases of COVID-19. Subjects who had been exposed to COVID-19, were actively infected with it, or had recovered from it provided the deeply sampled blood TCRbeta repertoires that made up the dataset. The material from the prospective study consisted of cDNA or gDNA derived from T cells, B-cell-depleted T cells, or PBMCs. Where available, HLA class I and class II types were obtained from metadata supplied by the sample provider rather than from assay-based typing. Samples were obtained from the ongoing ImmuneRACE study (first 160 participants) and from some 1,300 subjects provided by 6 global collaborators. Sample metadata almost always included a de-identified subject ID, COVID-19 status, age in years and sex. A freely available public database, intended as a resource for researchers studying the immune response to SARS-CoV-2, is where the repertoires were released.

On this clone: Its antigen is currently not known. Base quality data are lacking; no much larger clone is found one base away.

The immunoSEQ Assay, a bias-controlled multiplex PCR, was used to amplify TCRbeta CDR3 regions from genomic DNA. The study's own analysis went as follows. The number of nucleated cells in each sample was estimated by amplification of reference gene primers within the assay. Sequence reads were collapsed and filtered to measure the absolute abundance of every unique TCRbeta CDR3 rearrangement. For each sample, productive Simpson clonality was calculated by taking the square root of Simpson's diversity index across productive rearrangements. What TCRdb holds here is the immuneACCESS table cut down to in-frame rearrangements. Part of the clones is not present; checked against another copy, under half of the missing clones reflect an unresolved V gene, and the others are unexplained. That table furnishes V, J and clone size, whereas the DNA furnished D and trimming. The sample table holds 20,000 to 25,000 clones, of which more than 70% were seen once. Of the sample, around 3.2% is held by the ten largest clones.

General conclusions and limits of the study: How much clinical and demographic metadata was included differed by source and by participant, and the metadata was provided uncurated.

The CDR3 numbers 15 residues from cysteine through phenylalanine. CDR3 DNA is the only sequence kept; it has 45 bases, read in frame from the first base. Cut back by 0 bases and 2 bases, the V and J ends lie 13 bases apart. Sequences GTSNPN (CDR1) and SVGIG (CDR2) are obtained from the germline V gene (reference sequence). The collaborating institutions used their own protocols to collect whole blood in K2EDTA tubes. For TCRbeta analysis, collaborators shipped samples as frozen whole blood, isolated PBMCs, or DNA extracted from either of those sample types. This clonotype originated in a man between 40 and 49 years old with acute or convalescent COVID-19. The V and J genes are TRBV30 and TRBJ1-2; the D segment cannot be called with confidence. The sequenced sample was peripheral blood. The nucleotide sequence reads as follows: TGTGCCTGGAGTGTACAGTTGGGCACCAACTATGGCTACACCTTC. Its product reads: CAWSVQLGTNYGYTF.